Listed below are T cell receptor beta chains from one sample, sequenced in a study of blood T cell repertoires in COVID-19. Measured with immunoSEQ multiplex PCR; TCRdb has only the in-frame clones, and not every one. The data hold about 230,000 clones, with approximately 80% observed a single time. The sequencing sample was made of peripheral blood. These receptors all stem from a woman between 50 and 59 years old with acute or convalescent COVID-19. Both conserved end residues are part of each CDR3. A D gene is named only where the DNA matches it firmly. The size field is filled for only some rows; it gives once, few, many or a size class.

j_call: TRBJ2-5; v_call: TRBV2; clone_size: NA; d_call: NA; cdr3_nt: TGTGCCAGCAGTGATGCAGGGGTGGAGACCCAGTACTTC; cdr3_aa: CASSDAGVETQYF
j_call: TRBJ1-5; v_call: TRBV15; clone_size: NA; d_call: NA; cdr3_nt: TGTGCCACCAGCAGCTCGGGGTCAGGGAGGCAGCCCCAGCATTTT; cdr3_aa: CATSSSGSGRQPQHF
j_call: TRBJ2-7; v_call: TRBV7-2; clone_size: NA; d_call: NA; cdr3_nt: TGTGCCAGCGCGCGTTTTGACGAGCAGTACTTC; cdr3_aa: CASARFDEQYF
j_call: TRBJ2-3; v_call: TRBV18; clone_size: NA; d_call: NA; cdr3_nt: TGTGCCAGCTCACCTTCAGGTCCTAACACAGATACGCAGTATTTT; cdr3_aa: CASSPSGPNTDTQYF
j_call: TRBJ2-1; v_call: TRBV19; clone_size: NA; d_call: TRBD2; cdr3_nt: TGTGCCAGTAGCTACCGGGGGACTAGCAGCCATGAGCAGTTCTTC; cdr3_aa: CASSYRGTSSHEQFF
j_call: TRBJ2-1; v_call: TRBV19; clone_size: NA; d_call: TRBD2; cdr3_nt: TGTGCCAGTAGTATGCGGCGGGAGTCCCTCCACAATGAGCAGTTCTTC; cdr3_aa: CASSMRRESLHNEQFF
j_call: TRBJ1-6; v_call: TRBV15; clone_size: NA; d_call: NA; cdr3_nt: TGTGCCACCAGCAGAGACCGCTCGGGGATTGACTCACCCCTCCACTTT; cdr3_aa: CATSRDRSGIDSPLHF
j_call: TRBJ1-2; v_call: TRBV30; clone_size: once; d_call: NA; cdr3_nt: TGTGCCTGGAGTCTAAGGGGTGGCTACACCTTC; cdr3_aa: CAWSLRGGYTF
j_call: TRBJ2-7; v_call: TRBV10-1; clone_size: NA; d_call: NA; cdr3_nt: TGCGCCAGCAGCAGGGACATTGCCTACGAGCAGTACTTC; cdr3_aa: CASSRDIAYEQYF
j_call: TRBJ2-1; v_call: TRBV11-3; clone_size: NA; d_call: TRBD1; cdr3_nt: TGTGCCAGCAGCTTAGAACCGGGACAGGACTACAATGAGCAGTTCTTC; cdr3_aa: CASSLEPGQDYNEQFF
j_call: TRBJ1-1; v_call: TRBV20-1; clone_size: NA; d_call: NA; cdr3_nt: TGCAGTGCTAGTAGGGACTTGAACACTGAAGCTTTCTTT; cdr3_aa: CSASRDLNTEAFF
j_call: TRBJ2-1; v_call: TRBV13; clone_size: NA; d_call: TRBD2; cdr3_nt: TGTGCCAGCAGCCCGGGACTAGCGGCCACCGCTGGAAATGAGCAGTTCTTC; cdr3_aa: CASSPGLAATAGNEQFF
j_call: TRBJ2-5; v_call: TRBV7-9; clone_size: NA; d_call: TRBD2; cdr3_nt: TGTGCCAGCAGCCCTAGAAGGGGAGGGGATTTAGAGACCCAGTACTTC; cdr3_aa: CASSPRRGGDLETQYF
j_call: TRBJ2-7; v_call: TRBV5-6; clone_size: NA; d_call: TRBD2; cdr3_nt: TGTGCCAGCAGCTTGGCCGGTCGCCTAGCGGCATCCTACGAGCAGTACTTC; cdr3_aa: CASSLAGRLAASYEQYF
j_call: TRBJ2-1; v_call: TRBV4-2; clone_size: NA; d_call: NA; cdr3_nt: TGTGCCAGCAGCCAACAGGTCGGGGTATCCTACAATGAGCAGTTCTTC; cdr3_aa: CASSQQVGVSYNEQFF
j_call: TRBJ2-3; v_call: TRBV29-1; clone_size: once; d_call: TRBD2; cdr3_nt: TGCAGCGTTGAAAACCTAGCGGGAAGCACAGATACGCAGTATTTT; cdr3_aa: CSVENLAGSTDTQYF
j_call: TRBJ2-1; v_call: TRBV9; clone_size: few; d_call: NA; cdr3_nt: TGTGCCAGCAGCGAGGGTATCGGGACAAATAAAAATGAGCAGTTCTTC; cdr3_aa: CASSEGIGTNKNEQFF
j_call: TRBJ2-2; v_call: TRBV7-9; clone_size: NA; d_call: NA; cdr3_nt: TGTGCCAGCAGAGCCAGCGCCGGGGGACTCACCGGGGAGCTGTTTTTT; cdr3_aa: CASRASAGGLTGELFF
j_call: TRBJ2-1; v_call: TRBV7-6; clone_size: once; d_call: NA; cdr3_nt: TGTGCCAGCAGCTCAAGCTCGAGCTCCTACAATGAGCAGTTCTTC; cdr3_aa: CASSSSSSSYNEQFF
j_call: TRBJ2-4; v_call: TRBV21-1; clone_size: few; d_call: NA; cdr3_nt: TGTGCCAGCAGAGACACTCCCCAGCTGGCCAAAAACATTCAGTACTTC; cdr3_aa: CASRDTPQLAKNIQYF
j_call: TRBJ1-4; v_call: TRBV7-9; clone_size: NA; d_call: NA; cdr3_nt: TGTGCCAGCAGCTTACTGGGGCCTAATGAAAAACTGTTTTTT; cdr3_aa: CASSLLGPNEKLFF
j_call: TRBJ2-1; v_call: TRBV7-2; clone_size: NA; d_call: NA; cdr3_nt: TGTGCCAGCAGCTTCCCGGGACTGGCCGCCTACAATGAGCAGTTCTTC; cdr3_aa: CASSFPGLAAYNEQFF
j_call: TRBJ1-1; v_call: TRBV10-2; clone_size: NA; d_call: NA; cdr3_nt: TGCGCCAGCAGCCTAGGGACAATGAACACTGAAGCTTTCTTT; cdr3_aa: CASSLGTMNTEAFF
j_call: TRBJ2-1; v_call: TRBV5-1; clone_size: NA; d_call: TRBD2; cdr3_nt: TGCGCCAGCAGCTTGCCAAGCGGGGCCAATGAGCAGTTCTTC; cdr3_aa: CASSLPSGANEQFF
j_call: TRBJ1-1; v_call: TRBV7-6; clone_size: NA; d_call: NA; cdr3_nt: TGTGCCAGCAGCTTAACTGGTTTCATGGGGCAGCCTAGAATGGACACTGAAGCTTTCTTT; cdr3_aa: CASSLTGFMGQPRMDTEAFF
j_call: TRBJ2-7; v_call: TRBV7-2; clone_size: NA; d_call: TRBD1; cdr3_nt: TGTGCCAGCAGCTTAGAGGCAGGGGACAGTTCCTACGAGCAGTACTTC; cdr3_aa: CASSLEAGDSSYEQYF
j_call: TRBJ2-2; v_call: TRBV19; clone_size: NA; d_call: NA; cdr3_nt: TGTGCCAGTAGTATAAGTCGGGGGGCAGGGGCTCCCGGGGAGCTGTTTTTT; cdr3_aa: CASSISRGAGAPGELFF
j_call: TRBJ1-4; v_call: TRBV25-1; clone_size: NA; d_call: TRBD1; cdr3_nt: TGTGCCAGCAGCCTCGGGACAGCCATTAATGAAAAACTGTTTTTT; cdr3_aa: CASSLGTAINEKLFF
j_call: TRBJ2-4; v_call: TRBV28; clone_size: NA; d_call: NA; cdr3_nt: TGTGCCAGCAGTCCAGGGGACCGAATAAACATTCAGTACTTC; cdr3_aa: CASSPGDRINIQYF
j_call: TRBJ1-2; v_call: TRBV4-3; clone_size: NA; d_call: NA; cdr3_nt: TGCGCCAGCAGCCTGCAAACAGGGTCGGACGGCTACACCTTC; cdr3_aa: CASSLQTGSDGYTF
j_call: TRBJ1-1; v_call: TRBV18; clone_size: NA; d_call: TRBD1; cdr3_nt: TGTGCCAGCTCACCGGGACAGGCGAACACTGAAGCTTTCTTT; cdr3_aa: CASSPGQANTEAFF
j_call: TRBJ1-2; v_call: TRBV12-5; clone_size: NA; d_call: NA; cdr3_nt: TGTGCTAGTGGTATAGGGGGTAACTATGGCTACACCTTC; cdr3_aa: CASGIGGNYGYTF
j_call: TRBJ2-5; v_call: TRBV3-1/TRBV3-2; clone_size: NA; d_call: TRBD1; cdr3_nt: TGTGCCAGCAGCCTCAGGGGGCAAGAGACCCAGTACTTC; cdr3_aa: CASSLRGQETQYF
j_call: TRBJ1-3; v_call: TRBV5-4; clone_size: NA; d_call: TRBD1; cdr3_nt: TGTGCCAGCGGACCCGGGACAGGAGGAACCCTCTCTGGAAACACCATATATTTT; cdr3_aa: CASGPGTGGTLSGNTIYF
j_call: TRBJ2-5; v_call: TRBV5-4; clone_size: NA; d_call: NA; cdr3_nt: TGTGCCAGCAGCTTGTGGGCTAGCGAAGAGACCCAGTACTTC; cdr3_aa: CASSLWASEETQYF
j_call: TRBJ1-2; v_call: TRBV28; clone_size: NA; d_call: NA; cdr3_nt: TGTGCCAGCAGTTTGGGAGGGGACCTTAACTATGGCTACACCTTC; cdr3_aa: CASSLGGDLNYGYTF
j_call: TRBJ1-2; v_call: TRBV27; clone_size: NA; d_call: TRBD1; cdr3_nt: TGTGCCAGCAGTTTACTCCAGGGGGCCTATGGCTACACCTTC; cdr3_aa: CASSLLQGAYGYTF
j_call: TRBJ2-7; v_call: TRBV18; clone_size: NA; d_call: NA; cdr3_nt: TGTGCCAGCTCACCCCCTCAGTCTTGGGAGCAGTACTTC; cdr3_aa: CASSPPQSWEQYF
j_call: TRBJ2-1; v_call: TRBV7-2; clone_size: NA; d_call: NA; cdr3_nt: TGTGCCAGCAGCTTAGCACGTCTCCAGGAGGGTAATGAGCAGTTCTTC; cdr3_aa: CASSLARLQEGNEQFF
j_call: TRBJ1-1; v_call: TRBV19; clone_size: NA; d_call: NA; cdr3_nt: TGTGCCGCGGCCGAGGGGGCTGAAGCTTTCTTT; cdr3_aa: CAAAEGAEAFF
j_call: TRBJ1-2; v_call: TRBV20-1; clone_size: few; d_call: TRBD1; cdr3_nt: TGCAGTGGGCAGGGGGGATGGGGCTACACCTTC; cdr3_aa: CSGQGGWGYTF
j_call: TRBJ1-5; v_call: TRBV6-6; clone_size: NA; d_call: NA; cdr3_nt: TGTGCCAGCAGGGTCTATAGCAATCAGCCCCAGCATTTT; cdr3_aa: CASRVYSNQPQHF
j_call: TRBJ2-7; v_call: TRBV5-4; clone_size: NA; d_call: TRBD2; cdr3_nt: TGTGCCAGCAGTCTGGGTGGTAGCGGGGCGTACGAGCAGTACTTC; cdr3_aa: CASSLGGSGAYEQYF
j_call: TRBJ1-3; v_call: TRBV28; clone_size: NA; d_call: NA; cdr3_nt: TGTGCCAGCACGCCTTTGACAGGTTCCGGAAACACCATATATTTT; cdr3_aa: CASTPLTGSGNTIYF
j_call: TRBJ1-4; v_call: TRBV15; clone_size: NA; d_call: NA; cdr3_nt: TGTGCCACCAGCAGAGATCCGGGGATTCGGATGTTACTGTTTTTT; cdr3_aa: CATSRDPGIRMLLFF
j_call: TRBJ1-6; v_call: TRBV3-1/TRBV3-2; clone_size: NA; d_call: NA; cdr3_nt: TGTGCCAGCAGCCAAGAGGCGGGTTATAATTCACCCCTCCACTTT; cdr3_aa: CASSQEAGYNSPLHF
j_call: TRBJ2-3; v_call: TRBV19; clone_size: NA; d_call: TRBD2; cdr3_nt: TGTGCCAGTACCGAAAGCGGGGCCAGGGCAGATACGCAGTATTTT; cdr3_aa: CASTESGARADTQYF
j_call: TRBJ1-1; v_call: TRBV3-1/TRBV3-2; clone_size: NA; d_call: NA; cdr3_nt: TGTGCCAGCAGCCAAGAGGTGTCAGACACTGAAGCTTTCTTT; cdr3_aa: CASSQEVSDTEAFF
j_call: TRBJ1-1; v_call: TRBV4-1; clone_size: NA; d_call: NA; cdr3_nt: TGCGCCAGCAGCCACTTCAGGGATTCGACTGAAGCTTTCTTT; cdr3_aa: CASSHFRDSTEAFF
j_call: TRBJ1-1; v_call: TRBV29-1; clone_size: NA; d_call: NA; cdr3_nt: TGCAGCGTTGTCTTGACTGAAGCTTTCTTT; cdr3_aa: CSVVLTEAFF
j_call: TRBJ2-7; v_call: TRBV12-3/TRBV12-4; clone_size: NA; d_call: TRBD2; cdr3_nt: TGTGCCAGCAGGACTAGCGGGGTTTACGAGCAGTACTTC; cdr3_aa: CASRTSGVYEQYF
j_call: TRBJ1-5; v_call: TRBV6-1; clone_size: NA; d_call: NA; cdr3_nt: TGTGCCAGCAGTGAAGCGAGCCAGGGCGGACGTCAGCCCCAGCATTTT; cdr3_aa: CASSEASQGGRQPQHF
j_call: TRBJ1-2; v_call: TRBV5-4; clone_size: NA; d_call: NA; cdr3_nt: TGTGCCAGCAGACAACGACAGGACTTGGGCTATGGCTACACCTTC; cdr3_aa: CASRQRQDLGYGYTF
j_call: TRBJ1-5; v_call: TRBV24-1; clone_size: NA; d_call: TRBD1; cdr3_nt: TGTGCCGTACCGGGACAGGGACTTGATCAGCCCCAGCATTTT; cdr3_aa: CAVPGQGLDQPQHF
j_call: TRBJ2-1; v_call: TRBV6-2/TRBV6-3; clone_size: NA; d_call: TRBD1; cdr3_nt: TGTGCCAGCAGTCGGGACAGCCAGCAGTTCTTC; cdr3_aa: CASSRDSQQFF